These 26 T cell receptor beta chains were sequenced from one sample in a study of CD8 T cell repertoires and HIV-1 epitope variants. The data were produced by immunoSEQ multiplex PCR, yet TCRdb's version contains in-frame clones alone and is incomplete. This sample has fewer than 4,000 clones, with just under 65% found just once. For these TCRs, the target antigens are not known. Input material: cultured CD8+ T cells derived from PBMCs. The receptor set was obtained from a male donor with HIV.

The CDR3 sequence is CASTKLGPQNWEQYF. The DNA of the CDR3 is TGTGCCAGCACCAAGTTAGGACCGCAAAACTGGGAGCAGTACTTC. The rearrangement joins TRBV27 to TRBJ2-7, with no clear D. Germline V gene data show CDR1 as MNHEY and CDR2 as SMNVEV (reference sequence). V was cut by 7 bases and J by 7 bases, with 23 bases left in between. This CDR3 spans 15 amino acids.

This rearrangement joins TRBV5-6 to TRBJ2-7; D perhaps matches TRBD1 (5 bases). CDR1 SGHDT and CDR2 YYEEEE come from the germline V gene. This CDR3 is 13 amino acids long. V lost 4 bases and J 3 bases, leaving 11 bases between the germline ends. CDR3: CASSADRHYEQYF. The DNA of the CDR3 is TGTGCCAGCAGCGCCGACAGACACTACGAGCAGTACTTC.

The gene calls are TRBV28 and TRBJ2-7; D unresolved. The CDR3 length is 20 residues. Trimming removed 3 bases from V and 2 bases from J, with 29 bases in between. The germline CDR1 and CDR2 sequences are MDHEN and SYDVKM. This CDR3 reads CASSFPPPSPNTPTTYEQYF. The CDR3 bases are TGTGCCAGCAGTTTCCCCCCCCCTAGTCCCAATACACCTACCACCTACGAGCAGTACTTC. Looking up the rest from reference TRBV28 and TRBJ2-7 gives the full variable domain: DVKVTQSSRYLVKRTGEKVFLECVQDMDHENMFWYRQDPGLGLRLIYFSYDVKMKEKGDIPEGYSVSREKKERFSLILESASTNQTSMYLCASSFPPPSPNTPTTYEQYFGPGTRLTVT.

The rearrangement uses TRBV29-1 and TRBJ2-7; 8 nucleotides align to TRBD2. Losses at the gene ends were 5 bases for V and 6 bases for J; bases not matched to a gene: 3. The CDR3 is made up of 11 amino acids. Germline lookup yields CDR1 SQVTM and CDR2 ANQGSEA. The CDR3 reads CSVLLAGEQYF. CDR3 in DNA: TGCAGCGTTCTCCTAGCGGGCGAGCAGTACTTC.

The chain combines TRBV27 with TRBJ1-2; 7 nucleotides line up with TRBD1. Germline lookup yields CDR1 MNHEY and CDR2 SMNVEV (reference sequence). Trimming took 5 bases from V and 0 from J; bases not matched to a gene: 9. The CDR3 totals 16 residues. The CDR3 region is CASSLDRDSANYGYTF. The CDR3 DNA reads as TGTGCCAGCAGTCTCGACCGGGACAGTGCTAACTATGGCTACACCTTC.

In this sample, this clone turned up once. V gene TRBV9 combines with J gene TRBJ1-2, with 7 bases matching TRBD1. The CDR3 extends over 16 amino acids. The trim removed 0 bases at V and 4 bases at J, leaving 9 bases unmatched. Per the germline V gene, CDR1 is SGDLS and CDR2 is YYNGEE. CDR3 DNA: TGTGCCAGCAGCGTAGCTACGAGGGGGCACGTCTATGGCTACACCTTC. This sequence encodes CASSVATRGHVYGYTF.

The V call is TRBV11-1, the J call TRBJ2-1, with D possibly being TRBD2 (6 bases). Trimming shortened V by 8 bases and J by 4 bases, and 12 bases separated the two germline ends. CDR3 length: 13 amino acids. The germline V gene has CDR1 SGHAT and CDR2 FQDESV (reference sequence). CDR3 sequence (DNA): TGTGCCAGCGGCGGGGCCTCGTACAATGAGCAGTTCTTC. Its translation is CASGGASYNEQFF.

V gene TRBV19 combines with J gene TRBJ1-3; D gene uncertain. Germline CDR1 LNHDA, CDR2 SQIVND (reference sequence). There are 15 residues in the CDR3. Trimming shortened V by 4 bases and J by 0 bases, and 10 bases separated the two germline ends. In DNA form, the CDR3 reads TGTGCCAGTAGTACCTCCGGTGACTCTGGAAACACCATATATTTT. Translated: CASSTSGDSGNTIYF.

The chain has TRBV9 and TRBJ2-1; D is possibly TRBD1 (5 bases). Germline loops: CDR1 SGDLS, CDR2 YYNGEE. The V end lost 3 bases, the J end lost 0 bases, and 7 bases lay between the germline ends. There are 14 residues in the CDR3. The CDR3 loop is CASSDDSSYNEQFF. DNA for the CDR3: TGTGCCAGCAGCGACGACAGCTCCTACAATGAGCAGTTCTTC.

This clone showed up just a few times. This chain joins TRBV2 and TRBJ2-3; possible D gene TRBD2, 7 bases. CDR3 size: 15 residues. The ends were cut back, 8 bases at V and 3 bases at J, with 18 bases in the middle. Germline CDR1 reads SNHLY; CDR2 reads FYNNEI. The CDR3 here is CASRMGGGWTDTQYF. CDR3 DNA: TGTGCCAGCCGAATGGGAGGGGGTTGGACAGATACGCAGTATTTT.

In this sample, this clone turned up a few times. This chain links TRBV4-1 with TRBJ2-3; perhaps TRBD1 as D (6 bases). The ends were cut back, 1 base at V and 5 bases at J, with 10 bases in the middle. The CDR3 contains 14 residues. Germline V CDR1 and CDR2: MGHRA, YSYEKL. CDR3 sequence: CASSQATGLDTQYF. The CDR3 DNA follows: TGCGCCAGCAGCCAAGCTACAGGGTTAGATACGCAGTATTTT.

The chain has TRBV14 and TRBJ2-5; D not certain. V was clipped by 1 base and J by 2 bases, with 11 bases between them. The CDR3 runs 15 residues. CDR1 is SGHDN and CDR2 is FVKESK in the germline V gene. CDR3 sequence: CASSQARTKQETQYF. The CDR3 DNA reads TGTGCCAGCAGCCAAGCTAGGACGAAGCAAGAGACCCAGTACTTC. The full variable domain, completed using reference TRBV14 and TRBJ2-5, is EAGVTQFPSHSVIEKGQTVTLRCDPISGHDNLYWYRRVMGKEIKFLLHFVKESKQDESGMPNNRFLAERTGGTYSTLKVQPAELEDSGVYFCASSQARTKQETQYFGPGTRLLVL.

The V call is TRBV7-2, the J call TRBJ2-5; D gene unclear. V shed 2 bases and J shed 2 bases, with 9 bases lying between them. This CDR3 spans 14 amino acids. Germline values: CDR1 SGHTA, CDR2 FQGNSA. The CDR3 spells CASSLSLGQETQYF. In DNA form, the CDR3 reads TGTGCCAGCAGCTTATCGCTGGGGCAAGAGACCCAGTACTTC.

A few counts support this clone. This CDR3 is CASSLQSYEQYF. CDR3 DNA sequence: TGTGCCAGCAGCTTACAGTCCTACGAGCAGTACTTC. The J gene is TRBJ2-7, the V gene TRBV7-9; unclear D gene. V lost 2 bases to trimming and J lost 1 base, with 3 bases between them. Germline V lookup: CDR1 SEHNR, CDR2 FQNEAQ (reference sequence). The CDR3 contains 12 residues.

The V gene is TRBV5-6, the J gene TRBJ2-7, with TRBD2 matching over 7 bases. Germline trimming cut 4 bases from V and 5 bases from J; bases unmatched to any gene: 12. The CDR3 is made up of 15 amino acids. Germline CDR1 and CDR2: SGHDT and YYEEEE. CDR3 nucleotides: TGTGCCAGCAGCCCCCTGGGTCGGGGGGAGGACGAGCAGTACTTC. It translates to CASSPLGRGEDEQYF. The entire variable domain, with the rest obtained from reference TRBV5-6 and TRBJ2-7, is as follows: DAGVTQSPTHLIKTRGQQVTLRCSPKSGHDTVSWYQQALGQGPQFIFQYYEEEERQRGNFPDRFSGHQFPNYSSELNVNALLLGDSALYLCASSPLGRGEDEQYFGPGTRLTVT.

The J gene is TRBJ1-6, the V gene TRBV5-6; no firm D call. The V gene's germline CDR1 is SGHDT and CDR2 YYEEEE. V lost 0 bases and J 9 bases, leaving 7 bases between the germline ends. CDR3 length: 13 amino acids. The DNA of the CDR3 is TGTGCCAGCAGCTTGGGTGCGGTTTCACCCCTCCACTTT. This gives the protein CASSLGAVSPLHF.

The chain is built from TRBV7-2 and TRBJ1-5; D is unresolved. The CDR3 is 15 amino acids. The V end lost 4 bases, the J end lost 0 bases, and 10 bases lay between the germline ends. Germline-derived CDR1 and CDR2 are SGHTA and FQGNSA. CDR3 residues: CASSSEGYSNQPQHF. The CDR3 bases are TGTGCCAGCAGCTCGGAGGGCTATAGCAATCAGCCCCAGCATTTT.

The chain joins TRBV6-5 to TRBJ1-5; TRBD1 aligns across 9 bases. The CDR3 totals 14 residues. The germline V gene encodes CDR1 MNHEY and CDR2 SVGAGI. V lost 4 bases and J lost 4; bases outside the gene matches: 2. This chain's CDR3 is CASSWGQGNQPQHF. As DNA, the CDR3 is TGTGCCAGCAGTTGGGGACAGGGAAATCAGCCCCAGCATTTT.

The chain employs TRBV19 and TRBJ1-1; D is perhaps TRBD1 (5 bases). The CDR3 totals 15 residues. CDR1 is LNHDA, CDR2 SQIVND, per germline (reference sequence). V lost 3 bases, J lost 4 bases, and 15 bases lay in between. The CDR3 bases are TGTGCCAGTAGTATGGCGGCCACCGGGGGCACTGAAGCTTTCTTT. Amino acids: CASSMAATGGTEAFF.

The chain employs TRBV10-3 and TRBJ2-5, with 8 bases lining up with TRBD2. J lost 5 bases, V lost 4 bases, and 9 bases had no gene match. Germline loops: CDR1 ENHRY, CDR2 SYGVKD. CDR3 length: 15 amino acids. CDR3: CAISAGSGDGETQYF. The CDR3 nucleotides read TGTGCCATCAGTGCGGGTAGCGGGGACGGGGAGACCCAGTACTTC.

The DNA for the CDR3 is TGTGCCAGCACCACACCACTGGGAAGATACGAGACCCAGTACTTC. As protein: CASTTPLGRYETQYF. This chain connects TRBV28 to TRBJ2-5; D is uncertain. This CDR3 is built from 15 residues. V lost 7 bases to trimming and J lost 5 bases, with 20 bases between them. Germline assignment: CDR1 MDHEN and CDR2 SYDVKM.

V usage is TRBV28 and J usage is TRBJ2-5; 12 bases align to TRBD2. The V segment lost 6 bases and the J segment 13 bases; nucleotides outside the gene matches: 9. The CDR3 loop spans 13 amino acids. Germline assignment: CDR1 MDHEN and CDR2 SYDVKM. The CDR3 is CASSLTSGGIRYF. The DNA for the CDR3 is TGTGCCAGCAGCCTTACTAGCGGGGGGATAAGGTACTTC.

This chain uses TRBV14 with TRBJ2-1, with unresolved D. The germline V and J ends were trimmed by 1 base and 5 bases, with 9 bases remaining between them. Germline lookup yields CDR1 SGHDN and CDR2 FVKESK. The CDR3 runs 14 residues. This chain's CDR3 is CASSQVLNDNEQFF. CDR3 nucleotide sequence: TGTGCCAGCAGCCAAGTCTTAAACGACAATGAGCAGTTCTTC.

There are a few counts of this clone. J is TRBJ2-7 and V is TRBV7-9; D not certain. Germline loops: CDR1 SEHNR, CDR2 FQNEAQ (reference sequence). The CDR3 loop spans 13 amino acids. The ends were cut back, 4 bases at V and 3 bases at J, with 10 bases in the middle. This CDR3 is CASSSPGGYEQYF. DNA of the CDR3: TGTGCCAGCAGCTCGCCGGGCGGCTACGAGCAGTACTTC.

This chain uses TRBV27 with TRBJ2-7; D remains ambiguous. V lost 4 bases, J lost 4 bases, and 11 bases lay in between. Germline V gene data show CDR1 as MNHEY and CDR2 as SMNVEV (reference sequence). This CDR3 contains 13 residues. CDR3 in DNA: TGTGCCAGCAGTTACAACAGCCTATACGAGCAGTACTTC. This gives the protein CASSYNSLYEQYF.

This chain joins TRBV9 and TRBJ1-1; perhaps TRBD1 as D (5 bases). CDR3 length: 13 residues. Per germline, CDR1 SGDLS and CDR2 YYNGEE. The V gene lost 0 bases and the J gene lost 8 bases, with 11 bases spanning the gap. CDR3 amino acids: CASSVGPGTEAFF. The CDR3 DNA is TGTGCCAGCAGCGTAGGGCCCGGGACGGAAGCTTTCTTT.